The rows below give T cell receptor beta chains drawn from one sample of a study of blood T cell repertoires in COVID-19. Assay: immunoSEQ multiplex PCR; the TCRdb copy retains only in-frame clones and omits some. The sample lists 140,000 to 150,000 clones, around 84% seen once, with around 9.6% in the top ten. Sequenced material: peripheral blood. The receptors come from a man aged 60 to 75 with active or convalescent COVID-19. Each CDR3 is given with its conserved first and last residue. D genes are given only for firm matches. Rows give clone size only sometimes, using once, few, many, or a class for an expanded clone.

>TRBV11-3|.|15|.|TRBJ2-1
CASSLSPLPENEQFF
TGTGCCAGCAGCTTGAGCCCCCTCCCGGAGAATGAGCAGTTCTTC
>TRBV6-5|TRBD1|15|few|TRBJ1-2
CATPPEQGVDYGYTF
TGTGCCACCCCCCCCGAACAGGGGGTTGACTATGGCTACACCTTC
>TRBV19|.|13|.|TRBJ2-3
CASSIIATDTQYF
TGTGCCAGTAGTATAATAGCAACAGATACGCAGTATTTT
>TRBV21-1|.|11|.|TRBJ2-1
CASSKWAAQFF
TGTGCCAGCAGCAAATGGGCAGCGCAGTTCTTC
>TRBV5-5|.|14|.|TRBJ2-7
CASSLEGPPYEQYF
TGTGCCAGCAGCTTGGAGGGGCCCCCCTACGAGCAGTACTTC
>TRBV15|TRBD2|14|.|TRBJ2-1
CATWAGGRYNEQFF
TGTGCCACCTGGGCGGGAGGGAGGTACAATGAGCAGTTCTTC
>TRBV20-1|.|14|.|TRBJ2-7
CSASRGSQSYEQYF
TGCAGTGCTAGTAGGGGCAGTCAATCCTACGAGCAGTACTTC
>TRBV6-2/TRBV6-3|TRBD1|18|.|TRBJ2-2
CASSYRTGQGSNTGELFF
TGTGCCAGCAGTTACCGGACGGGACAGGGATCGAACACCGGGGAGCTGTTTTTT
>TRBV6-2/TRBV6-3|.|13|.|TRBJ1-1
CASSYGGFGEAFF
TGTGCCAGCAGTTACGGAGGGTTCGGTGAAGCTTTCTTT
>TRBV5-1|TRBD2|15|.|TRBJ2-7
CASSLTSGGTYEQYF
TGCGCCAGCAGCCTGACTAGCGGGGGTACCTACGAGCAGTACTTC
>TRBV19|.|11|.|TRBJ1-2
CASTPGFGYTF
TGTGCCAGTACCCCAGGGTTTGGCTACACCTTC
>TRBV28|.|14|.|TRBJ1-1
CASSLIGGVIEAFF
TGTGCCAGCAGTTTAATTGGGGGCGTGATTGAAGCTTTCTTT
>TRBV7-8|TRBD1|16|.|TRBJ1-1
CASSWSKDRGNTEAFF
TGTGCCAGCAGCTGGAGCAAGGACAGGGGAAACACTGAAGCTTTCTTT
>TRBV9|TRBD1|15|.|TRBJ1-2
CASSDRTGVLNGYTF
TGTGCCAGCAGCGACAGGACAGGGGTTTTGAATGGCTACACCTTC
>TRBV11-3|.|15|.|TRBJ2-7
CASSVRDSYTYEQYF
TGTGCCAGCAGCGTCCGGGACTCCTATACCTACGAGCAGTACTTC
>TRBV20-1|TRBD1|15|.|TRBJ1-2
CSASVRQGTKNGYTF
TGCAGTGCTAGTGTAAGACAGGGGACGAAGAATGGCTACACCTTC
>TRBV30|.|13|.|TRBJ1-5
CAWTGSGNQPQHF
TGTGCCTGGACTGGGAGTGGCAATCAGCCCCAGCATTTT
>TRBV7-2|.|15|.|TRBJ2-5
CASSLVGGTQETQYF
TGTGCCAGCAGCTTAGTCGGAGGGACCCAAGAGACCCAGTACTTC
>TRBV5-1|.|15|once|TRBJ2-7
CASSLQDSSSYEQYF
TGCGCCAGCAGCTTACAGGACAGCAGCTCCTACGAGCAGTACTTC
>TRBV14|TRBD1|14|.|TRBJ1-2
CASSPPGGDYGYTF
TGTGCCAGCAGCCCGCCAGGGGGCGACTATGGCTACACCTTC
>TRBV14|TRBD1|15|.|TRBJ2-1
CASSQEQGSYNEQFF
TGTGCCAGCAGCCAGGAACAGGGGTCTTACAATGAGCAGTTCTTC
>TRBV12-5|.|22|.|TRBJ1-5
CASGLVRRGLLGHRDSNQPQHF
TGTGCTAGTGGTTTGGTACGCAGGGGCCTGTTGGGACACCGCGATAGCAATCAGCCCCAGCATTTT
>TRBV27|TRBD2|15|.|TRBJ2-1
CASSESGISYNEQFF
TGTGCCAGCAGTGAAAGCGGGATCTCCTACAATGAGCAGTTCTTC
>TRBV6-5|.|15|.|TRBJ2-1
CASSRTQGAYNEQFF
TGTGCCAGCAGCCGTACGCAGGGTGCCTACAATGAGCAGTTCTTC
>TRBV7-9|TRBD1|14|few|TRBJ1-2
CASSLTQGDYGYTF
TGTGCCAGCAGCTTAACACAGGGGGACTATGGCTACACCTTC
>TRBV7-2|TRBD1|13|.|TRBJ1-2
CASSSTGSGGYTF
TGTGCCAGCAGCTCGACAGGGTCGGGTGGCTACACCTTC
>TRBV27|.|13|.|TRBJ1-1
CASSLQGNTEAFF
TGTGCCAGCAGCCTACAGGGTAACACTGAAGCTTTCTTT
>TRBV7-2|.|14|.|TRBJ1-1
CASRGTGGNTEAFF
TGTGCCAGCAGGGGGACGGGGGGCAACACTGAAGCTTTCTTT
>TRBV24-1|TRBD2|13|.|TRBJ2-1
CATIPGLAGDGFF
TGTGCCACCATCCCGGGACTAGCGGGAGATGGGTTCTTC
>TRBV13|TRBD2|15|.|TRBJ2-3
CASSFRRGGSDTQYF
TGTGCCAGCAGCTTTCGCCGGGGGGGATCAGATACGCAGTATTTT
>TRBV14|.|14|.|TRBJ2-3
CASSQVRDTDTQYF
TGTGCCAGCAGCCAAGTCCGAGACACAGATACGCAGTATTTT
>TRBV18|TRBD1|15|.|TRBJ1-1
CASSTERTGDTEAFF
TGTGCCAGCTCAACGGAAAGAACAGGGGACACTGAAGCTTTCTTT
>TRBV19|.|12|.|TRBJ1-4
CASSQRNEKLFF
TGTGCCAGTAGTCAGCGTAATGAAAAACTGTTTTTT
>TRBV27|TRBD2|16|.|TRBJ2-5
CASSFVAAGGPETQYF
TGTGCCAGCAGTTTCGTGGCGGCGGGAGGGCCGGAGACCCAGTACTTC
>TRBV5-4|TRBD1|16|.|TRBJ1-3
CASSQGQAISGNTIYF
TGTGCCAGCAGCCAAGGACAGGCCATCTCTGGAAACACCATATATTTT
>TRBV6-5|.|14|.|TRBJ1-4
CASRTDTFNEKLFF
TGTGCCAGCAGGACAGACACCTTTAATGAAAAACTGTTTTTT
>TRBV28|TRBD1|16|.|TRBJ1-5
CASSQTSGTGGQPQHF
TGTGCCAGCAGTCAGACATCCGGGACAGGGGGTCAGCCCCAGCATTTT
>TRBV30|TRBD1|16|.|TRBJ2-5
CAWSVGFRGGEGTQYF
TGTGCCTGGAGTGTAGGGTTTAGAGGGGGCGAGGGGACCCAGTACTTC
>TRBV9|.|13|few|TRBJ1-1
CASSTEGRTEAFF
TGTGCCAGCAGCACGGAGGGGAGGACTGAAGCTTTCTTT
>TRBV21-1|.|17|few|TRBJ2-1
CASSKKVGQGVSNEQFF
TGTGCCAGCAGCAAAAAAGTGGGACAGGGGGTGAGCAATGAGCAGTTCTTC
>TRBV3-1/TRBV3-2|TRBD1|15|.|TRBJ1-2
CASSPATQGAYGYTF
TGTGCCAGCAGCCCTGCCACACAGGGGGCATATGGCTACACCTTC
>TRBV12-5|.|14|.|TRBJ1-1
CASGLTGSNTEAFF
TGTGCTAGTGGTTTGACAGGCTCTAACACTGAAGCTTTCTTT
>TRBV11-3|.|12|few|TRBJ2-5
CASRTPQETQYF
TGTGCCAGCAGAACACCCCAAGAGACCCAGTACTTC
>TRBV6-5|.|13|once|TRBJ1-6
CASSYPGSSPLHF
TGTGCCAGCAGTTACCCGGGTTCCTCACCCCTCCACTTT
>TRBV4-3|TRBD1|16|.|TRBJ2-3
CASSQGVDRGSDTQYF
TGCGCCAGCAGCCAAGGGGTCGACAGGGGTTCAGATACGCAGTATTTT
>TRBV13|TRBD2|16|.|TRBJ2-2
CASSPGLAEITGELFF
TGTGCCAGCAGCCCGGGACTAGCGGAGATTACCGGGGAGCTGTTTTTT
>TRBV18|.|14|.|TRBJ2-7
CASSPVQGKNEQYF
TGTGCCAGCTCACCCGTACAGGGCAAGAACGAGCAGTACTTC
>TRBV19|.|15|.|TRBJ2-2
CASSIVDRPTGELFF
TGTGCCAGTAGTATAGTAGACAGGCCCACCGGGGAGCTGTTTTTT
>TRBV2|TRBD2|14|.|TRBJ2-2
CASRVAGNTGELFF
TGTGCCAGCAGGGTAGCGGGGAACACCGGGGAACTGTTTTTT
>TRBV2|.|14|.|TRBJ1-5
CASSPGMGTQPQHF
TGTGCCAGCAGTCCGGGGATGGGCACTCAGCCCCAGCATTTT
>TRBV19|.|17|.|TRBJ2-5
CASSKKQRTENQETQYF
TGTGCCAGTAGTAAAAAGCAGCGGACAGAGAACCAAGAGACCCAGTACTTC
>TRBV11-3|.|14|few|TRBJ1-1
CASSRGGLNTEAFF
TGTGCCAGCAGCAGGGGGGGGTTGAACACTGAAGCTTTCTTT
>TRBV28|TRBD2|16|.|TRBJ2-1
CASSLGLATTYNEQFF
TGTGCCAGCAGTTTAGGACTAGCGACCACCTACAATGAGCAGTTCTTC
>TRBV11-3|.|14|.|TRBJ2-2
CASSSQVTTGELFF
TGTGCCAGCAGCTCGCAGGTGACAACCGGGGAGCTGTTTTTT
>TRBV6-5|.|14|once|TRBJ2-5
CASSYGGGGKTQYF
TGTGCCAGCAGTTACGGAGGGGGCGGAAAGACCCAGTACTTC
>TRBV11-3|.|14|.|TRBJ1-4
CASSLVATNEKLFF
TGTGCCAGCAGCTTAGTAGCAACTAATGAAAAACTGTTTTTT
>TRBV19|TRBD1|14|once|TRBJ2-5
CASSERGLGETQYF
TGTGCCAGTAGTGAAAGGGGGCTCGGGGAGACCCAGTACTTC
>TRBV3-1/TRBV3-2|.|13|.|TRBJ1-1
CASSQEAFAEAFF
TGTGCCAGCAGCCAAGAGGCCTTCGCTGAAGCTTTCTTT
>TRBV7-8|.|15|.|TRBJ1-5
CASSRDSLGNQPQHF
TGTGCCAGCAGCCGCGACAGCCTCGGCAATCAGCCCCAGCATTTT